This T cell receptor (beta chain) came from a study of T cells in tuberculosis. Assay: immunoSEQ multiplex PCR; the TCRdb copy retains only in-frame clones and omits some. Here the sample spans some 31,000 clones, 91% being singletons. The V and J ends lost 2 bases and 4 bases respectively, with 11 bases between them. The CDR3 consists of 14 residues. Germline V gives CDR1 SGHNT, CDR2 YYREEE (reference sequence). This receptor was taken from a donor between 10 and 35 years old with latent tuberculosis or without tuberculosis infection. Sample: PBMCs. The gene calls are TRBV5-4 and TRBJ2-3, with unresolved D. The chain's CDR3 is CASSLITAADTQYF. The CDR3 coding sequence is TGTGCCAGCAGCTTAATCACAGCAGCAGATACGCAGTATTTT.